This TCR beta chain derives from a study of OX40 agonist ivuxolimab in advanced cancers. This table comes from immunoSEQ multiplex PCR, and its TCRdb copy is limited to in-frame clones, with some not included. The data contain roughly 60,000 clones, 80% to 95% of them seen just once; the ten biggest clones take up roughly 25%. This clone occurred once. CDR3 length: 14 amino acids. Per the germline V gene, CDR1 is MGHRA and CDR2 is YSYEKL. This chain uses TRBV4-1 with TRBJ2-5; no clear D. TRBJ2-7 explains the end of the DNA better; the J call may be wrong. The source material was CD4+ or CD8+ T cells sorted from blood, sampled in a trial of the OX40 agonist ivuxolimab. This TCR derives from an adult with an advanced solid tumor such as melanoma, head and neck, liver or kidney cancer. This chain's CDR3 is CASSQPDSGYEQYF. The CDR3 DNA is TGCGCCAGCAGCCAACCGGATTCGGGCTACGAGCAGTACTTC.